The 18 T cell receptor beta chains below were found in one sample sequenced in a study of T cells in localized non-small cell lung cancer. Sequenced by immunoSEQ multiplex PCR; TCRdb stores in-frame clones only, minus some. This table has over a thousand clones, around 25% appearing once. The sample in question was lung tumor tissue, obtained before any cancer treatment. The receptor set was obtained from a male donor older than 55 with stage I lung adenocarcinoma.

This clone is classed as large. This same CDR3 is encoded by further DNA sequences in the sample. The gene calls are TRBV11-3 and TRBJ2-3, with 15 nucleotides matching TRBD2. The ends lost 5 bases at V and 6 bases at J; junction bases unmatched: 3. Germline CDR1 reads SGHNT; CDR2 reads YENEEA. There are 15 residues in the CDR3. The CDR3 region is CASSPGTSGGDTQYF. For the CDR3, the DNA is TGTGCCAGCAGCCCCGGGACTAGCGGGGGGGATACGCAGTATTTT.

The genes are TRBV6-8 and TRBJ2-1; 10 bases align to TRBD1. The CDR3 spans 16 residues. The V gene end was trimmed by 2 bases and the J gene end by 7 bases; junction bases not matched to a gene: 8. The germline V gene encodes CDR1 MNHGY and CDR2 SAAAGT. CDR3 sequence reads: CASSYPTGTGVNEQFF. The CDR3 nucleotides are TGTGCCAGCAGTTACCCCACCGGGACAGGGGTAAATGAGCAGTTCTTC.

The chain recombines TRBV6-8 with TRBJ2-1, with 10 bases lining up with TRBD2. The CDR3 length is 14 residues. Germline V lookup: CDR1 MNHGY, CDR2 SAAAGT. V dropped 5 bases and J dropped 8; count of bases not matched to a gene: 6. In DNA form, the CDR3 reads TGTGCCAGCAGTCGACTAGCGGGTAGGGATGAGCAGTTCTTC. It is translated as CASSRLAGRDEQFF.

The gene calls are TRBV11-3 and TRBJ2-1; D perhaps matches TRBD1 (6 bases). The V gene lost 3 bases and the J gene lost 1 base, with 13 bases spanning the gap. The CDR3 spans 16 residues. Germline V gene sequence: CDR1 SGHNT, CDR2 YENEEA. The CDR3 DNA sequence: TGTGCCAGCAGCTTGAAGGGGGTTGGGTCCTACAATGAGCAGTTCTTC. It specifies CASSLKGVGSYNEQFF.

This clone has just a few counts. V gene TRBV30 combines with J gene TRBJ2-7; 7 bases are a match to TRBD1. The CDR3 totals 13 residues. V trimming: 2 bases; J trimming: 6 bases; junction bases outside the gene matches: 7. Germline CDR1 is GTSNPN and CDR2 is SVGIG (reference sequence). The DNA for the CDR3 is TGTGCCTGGAGTTTTACAGGGGTCGGCGAGCAGTACGTC. It translates to CAWSFTGVGEQYV.

This clone was picked up a small number of times. The V and J genes are TRBV6-8 and TRBJ1-4; D unresolved. This CDR3 has 14 residues. Germline CDR1 and CDR2: MNHGY and SAAAGT. V gave up 4 bases and J gave up 7 bases, with 13 bases separating them. For the CDR3, the DNA is TGTGCCAGCAGTTTGACGGAAGGAGGTGAAAAACTGTTTTTT. Translation: CASSLTEGGEKLFF.

This clone was counted a few times. The chain combines TRBV30 with TRBJ2-3; 9 bases match TRBD2. Germline loops: CDR1 GTSNPN, CDR2 SVGIG (reference sequence). The CDR3 is made up of 15 amino acids. With V trimmed by 4 bases and J by 9 bases, 14 bases remained unmatched. CDR3 loop: CAWTLLAGPGATQYF. For the CDR3, the DNA is TGTGCCTGGACTCTGCTAGCGGGACCCGGAGCGACGCAGTATTTT.

Within the sample, this clone is medium-sized. This rearrangement joins TRBV11-3 to TRBJ2-7, with TRBD1 matching over 9 bases. This CDR3 has 14 residues. Trimming at V came to 4 bases and at J to 4 bases, leaving 5 bases not matched to a gene. In germline, CDR1 is SGHNT, CDR2 YENEEA. The DNA for the CDR3 is TGTGCCAGCAGCTCCTCAGACAGGGGGTACGAGCAGTACGTC. Amino acid sequence: CASSSSDRGYEQYV.

In its sample, this clone was seen a few times. The rearrangement uses TRBV6-8 and TRBJ2-5; D ambiguous. This CDR3 has 15 residues. V lost 2 bases to trimming and J lost 2 bases, with 12 bases between them. Germline assignment: CDR1 MNHGY and CDR2 SAAAGT. CDR3 residues: CASSYADNLQETQYF. The CDR3 nucleotides read TGTGCCAGCAGTTACGCCGACAACCTTCAAGAGACCCAGTACTTC.

The chain is built from TRBV6-8 and TRBJ2-5; tentative D call: TRBD2 (6 bases). V gave up 5 bases and J gave up 4 bases, with 14 bases separating them. CDR1 and CDR2 (germline): MNHGY, SAAAGT. The CDR3 totals 14 residues. The CDR3 region has the DNA TGTGCCAGCAGTGTGGAGAGGGGAGGAGAGACCCAGTACTTC. Its translation: CASSVERGGETQYF.

The V gene is TRBV19, the J gene TRBJ2-7, with 8 nucleotides matching TRBD2. V gave up 3 bases and J gave up 7 bases; unmatched junction bases: 8. CDR3 length equals 14 residues. Germline V gene data show CDR1 as LNHDA and CDR2 as SQIVND (reference sequence). CDR3 region: CASSIHWGLGEQYV. The DNA for the CDR3 is TGTGCCAGTAGTATTCACTGGGGACTAGGAGAGCAGTACGTC.

This clone appeared a few times. This rearrangement joins TRBV6-8 to TRBJ2-1, with 8 bases identical to TRBD1. This CDR3 is 15 amino acids long. Germline CDR1 is MNHGY and CDR2 is SAAAGT. V shed 5 bases and J 2 bases; nucleotides not matched to a gene: 5. For the CDR3, the DNA is TGTGCCAGCAGTGGTCAGGGGGCCGCCTACAATGAGCAGTTCTTC. Encoded protein: CASSGQGAAYNEQFF.

This clone was seen a handful of times. The chain joins TRBV5-1 to TRBJ2-3; 12 nucleotides agree with TRBD2. CDR1 is SGHRS and CDR2 is YFSETQ in the germline V gene. This CDR3 is built from 18 residues. V was pared by 5 bases and J by 0 bases, with 10 bases of the junction left unmatched. Here the CDR3 reads CASRGYGLAGSSTDTQYF. The DNA for the CDR3 is TGCGCCAGCAGGGGATACGGACTAGCGGGGTCTAGCACAGATACGCAGTATTTT. Full variable domain (outside the CDR3, taken from reference TRBV5-1 and TRBJ2-3): KAGVTQTPRYLIKTRGQQVTLSCSPISGHRSVSWYQQTPGQGLQFLFEYFSETQRNKGNFPGRFSGRQFSNSRSEMNVSTLELGDSALYLCASRGYGLAGSSTDTQYFGPGTRLTVL.

This clone is categorized as large. CDR3 sequence: CASSYTPQGRSGYTF. CDR3 DNA: TGTGCCAGCAGTTATACCCCGCAGGGACGGAGTGGCTACACCTTC. The chain has TRBV6-8 and TRBJ1-2; possible D gene TRBD1, 5 bases. V lost 3 bases to trimming and J lost 7 bases, with 18 bases between them. The CDR3 contains 15 residues. Per the germline V gene, CDR1 is MNHGY and CDR2 is SAAAGT.

Within the sample, this clone is medium-sized (0.01 to 0.1%). V is TRBV7-1 and J is TRBJ2-2, with D unresolved. Being an ORF, TRBV7-1 has a function that is uncertain. The CDR3 runs 13 residues. Between the trimmed V and J ends, which lost 4 bases and 6 bases, there was a span of 9 bases. CDR3 amino acids: CASSFTSSGELFF. CDR3 sequence (DNA): TGTGCCAGCAGCTTTACCAGTTCCGGGGAGCTGTTTTTT.

The chain recombines TRBV19 with TRBJ1-1, with D tentatively TRBD1 (6 bases). The CDR3 totals 13 residues. Germline V CDR1 and CDR2: LNHDA, SQIVND (reference sequence). V dropped 5 bases and J dropped 0 bases, with 7 bases sitting between them. The CDR3 loop reads CASSYRVNTEAFF. CDR3 coding DNA: TGTGCCAGTAGTTACAGGGTGAACACTGAAGCTTTCTTT.

This clone was detected once. The chain uses TRBV5-1 and TRBJ2-6; D is undetermined. From germline, CDR1 is SGHRS and CDR2 YFSETQ. This CDR3 is built from 16 residues. With 1 base removed from V and 0 bases from J, the gap between germline ends came to 8 bases. The CDR3 sequence is CASSLTQDSGANVLTF. The CDR3 DNA sequence: TGCGCCAGCAGCTTGACCCAGGACTCTGGGGCCAACGTCCTGACTTTC.

This clone rates as medium-sized. The chain is built from TRBV9 and TRBJ2-7; TRBD1 might be the D (6 bases). Germline V CDR1 and CDR2: SGDLS, YYNGEE. V lost 5 bases, J lost 1 base, and 13 bases lay in between. This CDR3 contains 14 residues. CDR3 residues: CASSERGQSYEQYF. The CDR3 coding sequence is TGTGCCAGCAGTGAACGAGGACAGTCCTACGAGCAGTACTTC.